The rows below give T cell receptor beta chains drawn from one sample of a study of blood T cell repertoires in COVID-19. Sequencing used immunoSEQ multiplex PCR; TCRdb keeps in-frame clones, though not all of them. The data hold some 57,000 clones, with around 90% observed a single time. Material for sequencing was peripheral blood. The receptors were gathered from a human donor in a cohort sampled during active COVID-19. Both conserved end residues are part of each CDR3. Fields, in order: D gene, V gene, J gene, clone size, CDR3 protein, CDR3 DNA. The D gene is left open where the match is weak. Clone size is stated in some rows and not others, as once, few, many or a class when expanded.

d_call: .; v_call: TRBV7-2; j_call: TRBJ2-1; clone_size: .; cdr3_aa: CASSLALGPGLNEQFF; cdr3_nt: TGTGCCAGCAGCTTAGCGTTAGGTCCCGGACTTAATGAGCAGTTCTTC
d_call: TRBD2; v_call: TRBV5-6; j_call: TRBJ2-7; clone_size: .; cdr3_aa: CASSSNGLAGPSYEQYF; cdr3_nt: TGTGCCAGCAGCTCCAATGGACTAGCGGGACCTTCGTACGAGCAGTACTTC
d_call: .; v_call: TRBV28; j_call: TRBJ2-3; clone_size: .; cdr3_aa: CASSLRDTQYF; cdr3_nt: TGTGCCAGCAGTTTACGGGATACGCAGTATTTT
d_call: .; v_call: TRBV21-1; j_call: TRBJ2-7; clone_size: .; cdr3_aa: CASSNHPSGSIYEQYF; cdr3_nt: TGTGCCAGCAGCAACCACCCAAGCGGGAGTATCTACGAGCAGTACTTC
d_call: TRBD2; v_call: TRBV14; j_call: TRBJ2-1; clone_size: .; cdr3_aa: CASSLDWTSGRYEQFF; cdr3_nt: TGTGCCAGCAGCCTCGACTGGACTAGCGGGAGATATGAGCAGTTCTTC
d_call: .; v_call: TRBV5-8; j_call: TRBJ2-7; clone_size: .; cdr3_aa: CASSLTVYEQYF; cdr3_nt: TGTGCCAGCAGCTTGACGGTCTACGAGCAGTACTTC
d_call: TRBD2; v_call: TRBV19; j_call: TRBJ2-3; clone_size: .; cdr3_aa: CATRRRTSDTDTQYF; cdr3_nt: TGTGCCACCCGTCGACGGACTAGCGACACAGATACGCAGTATTTT
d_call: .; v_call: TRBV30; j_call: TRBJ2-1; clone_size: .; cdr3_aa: CAQDSYNEQFF; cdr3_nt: TGTGCCCAGGACAGCTACAATGAGCAGTTCTTC
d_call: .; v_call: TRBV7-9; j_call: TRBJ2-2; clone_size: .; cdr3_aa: CASSFYRDTGELFF; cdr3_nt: TGTGCCAGCAGCTTCTACAGGGACACCGGGGAGCTGTTTTTT
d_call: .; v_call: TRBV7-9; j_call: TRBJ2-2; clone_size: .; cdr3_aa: CASSPHWGELFF; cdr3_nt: TGTGCCAGCAGCCCCCACTGGGGGGAGCTGTTTTTT
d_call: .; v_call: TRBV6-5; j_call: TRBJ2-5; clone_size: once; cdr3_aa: CASSQTGYQETQYF; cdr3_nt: TGTGCCAGCAGTCAAACAGGGTACCAAGAGACCCAGTACTTC
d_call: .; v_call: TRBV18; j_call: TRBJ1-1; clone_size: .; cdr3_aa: CASSLGDTEAFF; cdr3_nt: TGTGCCAGCTCACTCGGGGACACTGAAGCTTTCTTT
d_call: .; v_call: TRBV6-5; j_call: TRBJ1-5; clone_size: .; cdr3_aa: CASSYGRDQPQHF; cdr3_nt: TGTGCCAGCAGTTACGGCAGGGATCAGCCCCAGCATTTT
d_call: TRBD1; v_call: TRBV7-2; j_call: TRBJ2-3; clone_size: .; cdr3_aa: CASSSRQGASDTQYF; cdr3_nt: TGTGCCAGCAGCTCTAGACAGGGGGCCTCAGATACGCAGTATTTT
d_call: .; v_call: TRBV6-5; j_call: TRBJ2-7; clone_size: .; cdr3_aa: CASSYGKTGSYEQYF; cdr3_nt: TGTGCCAGCAGTTACGGTAAAACCGGCTCCTACGAGCAGTACTTC
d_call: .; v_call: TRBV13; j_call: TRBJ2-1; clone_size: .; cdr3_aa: CASSSRPGEQFF; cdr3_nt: TGTGCCAGCAGTAGCCGGCCGGGTGAGCAGTTCTTC
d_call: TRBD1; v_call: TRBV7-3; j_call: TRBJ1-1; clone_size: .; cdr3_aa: CASSLGQGLFTEAFF; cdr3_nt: TGTGCCAGCAGCTTGGGACAGGGGTTATTCACTGAAGCTTTCTTT
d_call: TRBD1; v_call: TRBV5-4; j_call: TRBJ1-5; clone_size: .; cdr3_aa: CASSRQGSDQPQHF; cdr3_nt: TGTGCCAGCAGCCGACAGGGGTCCGATCAGCCCCAGCATTTT
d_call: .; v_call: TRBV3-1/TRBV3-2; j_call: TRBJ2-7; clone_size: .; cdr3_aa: CASKKGLESSYEQYF; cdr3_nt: TGTGCCAGCAAAAAGGGACTCGAGAGCTCCTACGAGCAGTACTTC
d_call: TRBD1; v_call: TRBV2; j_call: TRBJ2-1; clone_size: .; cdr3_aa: CASRGTGAGQFF; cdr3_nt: TGTGCCAGCAGGGGGACAGGAGCGGGGCAGTTCTTC
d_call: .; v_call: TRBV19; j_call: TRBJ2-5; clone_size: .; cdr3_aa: CASSIRQGLTETQYF; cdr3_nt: TGTGCCAGTAGTATAAGACAGGGACTCACGGAGACCCAGTACTTC
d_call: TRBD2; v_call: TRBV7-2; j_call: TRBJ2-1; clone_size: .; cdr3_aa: CASSRGTRRYNEQFF; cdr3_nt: TGTGCCAGCAGCAGGGGGACTAGGAGATACAATGAGCAGTTCTTC
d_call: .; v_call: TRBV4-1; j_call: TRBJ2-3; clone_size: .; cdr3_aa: CASSQGTATDTQYF; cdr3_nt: TGCGCCAGCAGCCAAGGGACAGCCACAGATACGCAGTATTTT
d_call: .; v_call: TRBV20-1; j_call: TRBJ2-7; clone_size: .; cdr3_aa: CSASTEPAYEQYF; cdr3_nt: TGCAGTGCTAGTACCGAACCCGCGTACGAGCAGTACTTC
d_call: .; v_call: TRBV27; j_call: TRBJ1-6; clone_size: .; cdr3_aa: CASSYRAIVSPLHF; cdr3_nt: TGTGCCAGCAGTTACAGGGCCATCGTTTCACCCCTCCACTTT
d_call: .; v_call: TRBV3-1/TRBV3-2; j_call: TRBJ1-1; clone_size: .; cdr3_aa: CASSQDPGTEAFF; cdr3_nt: TGTGCCAGCAGCCAAGACCCAGGCACTGAAGCTTTCTTT
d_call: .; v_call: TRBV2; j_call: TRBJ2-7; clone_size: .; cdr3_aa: CASTGRYEQYF; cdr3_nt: TGTGCCAGCACAGGGCGGTACGAGCAGTACTTC
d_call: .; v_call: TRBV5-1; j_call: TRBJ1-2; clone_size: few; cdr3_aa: CASTVSQGSYGYTF; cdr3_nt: TGCGCCAGCACCGTCTCGCAGGGGAGCTATGGCTACACCTTC
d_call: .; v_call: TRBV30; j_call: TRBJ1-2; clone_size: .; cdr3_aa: CAWDGGPPHYGYTF; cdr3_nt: TGTGCCTGGGACGGGGGACCGCCCCACTATGGCTACACCTTC
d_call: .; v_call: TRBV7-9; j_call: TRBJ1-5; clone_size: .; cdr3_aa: CASQGYSNQPQHF; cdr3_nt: TGTGCCAGCCAGGGTTATAGCAATCAGCCCCAGCATTTT
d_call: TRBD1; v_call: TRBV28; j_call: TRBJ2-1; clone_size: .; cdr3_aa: CASWTGGHNEQFF; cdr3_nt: TGTGCCAGCTGGACAGGGGGCCACAATGAGCAGTTCTTC
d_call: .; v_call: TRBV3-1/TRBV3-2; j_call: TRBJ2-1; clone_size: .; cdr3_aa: CASSPHRVPYNEQFF; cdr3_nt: TGTGCCAGCAGCCCCCACAGGGTTCCCTACAATGAGCAGTTCTTC
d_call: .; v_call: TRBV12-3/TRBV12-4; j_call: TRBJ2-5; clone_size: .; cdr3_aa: CASSFPTGTQYF; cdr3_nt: TGTGCCAGCAGTTTCCCTACCGGGACCCAGTACTTC
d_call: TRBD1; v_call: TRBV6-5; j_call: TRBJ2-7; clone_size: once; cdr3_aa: CASSYRGQGYEQYF; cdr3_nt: TGTGCCAGCAGTTACAGGGGACAGGGCTACGAGCAGTACTTC
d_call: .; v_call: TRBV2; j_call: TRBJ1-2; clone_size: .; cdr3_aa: CASSEAQYGRAGYTF; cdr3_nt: TGTGCCAGCAGTGAAGCGCAATATGGCAGGGCTGGCTACACCTTC
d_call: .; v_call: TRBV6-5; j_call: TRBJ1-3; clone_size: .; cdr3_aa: CASGQFGNTIYF; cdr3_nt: TGTGCCAGCGGACAGTTTGGAAACACCATATATTTT
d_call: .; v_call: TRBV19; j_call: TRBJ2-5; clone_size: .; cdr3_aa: CASSTTRTQETQYF; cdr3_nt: TGTGCCAGTAGTACCACCAGAACCCAAGAGACCCAGTACTTC
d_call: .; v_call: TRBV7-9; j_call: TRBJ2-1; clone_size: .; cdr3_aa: CASSPHLSGGAYNEQFF; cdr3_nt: TGTGCCAGCAGCCCGCACCTCTCCGGAGGGGCCTACAATGAGCAGTTCTTC
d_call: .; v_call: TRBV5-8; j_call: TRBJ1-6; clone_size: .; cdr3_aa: CASSVDSPLHF; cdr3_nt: TGTGCCAGCAGCGTAGATTCACCCCTCCACTTT
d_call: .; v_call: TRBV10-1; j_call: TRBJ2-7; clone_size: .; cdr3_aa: CASSLQGHRLDGWEQYF; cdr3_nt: TGCGCCAGCAGTTTACAGGGTCATCGGCTTGATGGGTGGGAGCAGTACTTC
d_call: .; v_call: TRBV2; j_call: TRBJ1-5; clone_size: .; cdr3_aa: CASSVQGHSNQPQHF; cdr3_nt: TGTGCCAGCAGTGTACAGGGCCATAGCAATCAGCCCCAGCATTTT
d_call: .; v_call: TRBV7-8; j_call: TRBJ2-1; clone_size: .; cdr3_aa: CASWTVYNEQFF; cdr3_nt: TGTGCCAGCTGGACAGTATACAATGAGCAGTTCTTC
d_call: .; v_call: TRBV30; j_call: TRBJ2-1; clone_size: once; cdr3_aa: CAGQQSSSYNEQFF; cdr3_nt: TGTGCCGGTCAACAGTCAAGCTCCTACAATGAGCAGTTCTTC
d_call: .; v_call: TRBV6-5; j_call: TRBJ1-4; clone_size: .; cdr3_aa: CASRTVNNEKLFF; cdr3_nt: TGTGCCAGCAGAACGGTAAATAATGAAAAACTGTTTTTT
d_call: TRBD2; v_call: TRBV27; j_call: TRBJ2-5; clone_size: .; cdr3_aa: CASSSRRGTLRQETQYF; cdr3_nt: TGTGCCAGCAGTTCCCGGCGGGGGACCCTTCGGCAAGAGACCCAGTACTTC
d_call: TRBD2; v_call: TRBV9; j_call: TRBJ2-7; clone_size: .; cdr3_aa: CASSVDGGGTYEQYF; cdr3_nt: TGTGCCAGCAGCGTAGATGGGGGGGGTACCTACGAGCAGTACTTC
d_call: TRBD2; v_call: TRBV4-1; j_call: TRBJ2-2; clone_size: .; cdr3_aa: CASSQEGGLAGTGELFF; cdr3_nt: TGCGCCAGCAGCCAAGAAGGAGGGCTAGCGGGGACCGGGGAGCTGTTTTTT
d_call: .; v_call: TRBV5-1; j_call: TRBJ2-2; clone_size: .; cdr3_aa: CASRSEVATGELFF; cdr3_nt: TGCGCCAGCAGGTCTGAGGTAGCCACCGGGGAGCTGTTTTTT
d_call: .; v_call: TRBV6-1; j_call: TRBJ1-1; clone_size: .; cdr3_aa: CASSENSRNTEAFF; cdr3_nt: TGTGCCAGCAGTGAAAACAGCCGAAACACTGAAGCTTTCTTT
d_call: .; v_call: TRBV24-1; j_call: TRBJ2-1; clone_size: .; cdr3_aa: CATSDPGSSDEQFF; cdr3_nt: TGTGCCACCAGTGACCCAGGGTCTAGCGATGAGCAGTTCTTC
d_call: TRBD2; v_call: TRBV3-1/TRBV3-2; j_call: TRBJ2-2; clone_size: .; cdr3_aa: CATSTSGVNGELFF; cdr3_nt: TGTGCCACATCGACTAGCGGGGTCAACGGGGAGCTGTTTTTT
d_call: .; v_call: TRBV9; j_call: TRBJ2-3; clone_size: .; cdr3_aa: CASSADLNTQYF; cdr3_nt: TGTGCCAGCAGCGCGGACTTAAATACGCAGTATTTT
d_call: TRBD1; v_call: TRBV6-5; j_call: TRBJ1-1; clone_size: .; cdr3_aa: CASSYSQGARDTEAFF; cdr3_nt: TGTGCCAGCAGTTACTCACAGGGGGCGCGGGACACTGAAGCTTTCTTT
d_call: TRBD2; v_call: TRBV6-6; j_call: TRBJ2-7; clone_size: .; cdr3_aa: CASSRSYSGTSGGFREQYF; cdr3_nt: TGTGCCAGCAGTCGGAGCTACTCTGGGACTAGCGGGGGTTTCCGCGAGCAGTACTTC
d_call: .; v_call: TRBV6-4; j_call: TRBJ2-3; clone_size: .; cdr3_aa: CASSDSQESDTQYF; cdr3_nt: TGTGCCAGCAGTGACTCGCAGGAATCAGATACGCAGTATTTT
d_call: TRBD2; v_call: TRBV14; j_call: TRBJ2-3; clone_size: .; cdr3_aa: CASSQVLSGSPDTQYF; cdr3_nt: TGTGCCAGCAGCCAAGTCCTTAGCGGGAGCCCAGATACGCAGTATTTT
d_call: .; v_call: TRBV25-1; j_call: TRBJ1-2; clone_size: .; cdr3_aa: CASSKGANYGYTF; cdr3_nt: TGTGCCAGCAGTAAGGGGGCTAACTATGGCTACACCTTC
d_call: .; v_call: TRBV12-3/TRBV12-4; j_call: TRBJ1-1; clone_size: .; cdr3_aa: CASSFAGYTEAFF; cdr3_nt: TGTGCCAGCAGTTTCGCGGGTTACACTGAAGCTTTCTTT
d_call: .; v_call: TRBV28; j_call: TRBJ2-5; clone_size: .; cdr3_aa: CASSLGAGIGVETQYF; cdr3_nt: TGTGCCAGCAGTTTAGGGGCCGGAATCGGAGTAGAGACCCAGTACTTC
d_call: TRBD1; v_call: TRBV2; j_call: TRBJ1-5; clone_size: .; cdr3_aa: CASRATGDQPQHF; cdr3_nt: TGTGCCAGCAGGGCGACAGGGGATCAGCCCCAGCATTTT